A single sample gave rise to the 3 T cell receptor beta chains below, sequenced in a study of CD8+CD57+ T cells in acquired aplastic anemia. Genomic DNA, serving as template, underwent TCR beta VDJ and CDR3 profiling. One entry per CDR3 protein results from TCRdb running MiXCR on the reads. The table lists some 200,000 distinct CDR3 sequences, 30% to 40% of them singletons. Sequencing used sorted CD4+, CD8+, or CD8+CD57+ T cells (not recorded which) from PBMCs. All receptors come from a human donor in good health, serving as a control.

This clonotype has ten or more counts. V is TRBV20-1 and J is TRBJ2-5, with TRBD2 matching 7 bases. Germline CDR1 is DFQATT and CDR2 is SNEGSKA (reference sequence). The V gene end was trimmed by 0 bases and the J gene end by 2 bases; junction bases not matched to a gene: 9. The CDR3 has 16 residues. The CDR3 DNA follows: TGCAGTGCTAGAGATTGGGCTAGCGGAAATCAAGAGACCCAGTACTTC. It encodes CSARDWASGNQETQYF.

The sample holds many counts of this clonotype. The chain has TRBV2 and TRBJ1-1; TRBD1 might be the D (5 bases). The V gene's germline CDR1 is SNHLY and CDR2 FYNNEI. The ends were cut back, 4 bases at V and 4 bases at J, with 7 bases in the middle. CDR3 length: 12 residues. CDR3 nucleotide sequence: TGTGCCAGCAGTGGGGGCGGCACTGAAGCTTTCTTT. Encoded protein: CASSGGGTEAFF. The full variable domain, completed using reference TRBV2 and TRBJ1-1, is EPEVTQTPSHQVTQMGQEVILRCVPISNHLYFYWYRQILGQKVEFLVSFYNNEISEKSEIFDDQFSVERPDGSNFTLKIRSTKLEDSAMYFCASSGGGTEAFFGQGTRLTVV.

This clonotype was seen ten or more times. The chain couples TRBV6-5 to TRBJ2-1; weak D call: TRBD1 (6 bases). CDR1 MNHEY and CDR2 SVGAGI come from the germline V gene. Deletions cut 4 bases from V and 2 bases from J, with 9 bases between. CDR3 size: 14 residues. The CDR3 coding sequence is TGTGCCAGCAGTTGGGACACTCCCTACAATGAGCAGTTCTTC. Protein product: CASSWDTPYNEQFF.